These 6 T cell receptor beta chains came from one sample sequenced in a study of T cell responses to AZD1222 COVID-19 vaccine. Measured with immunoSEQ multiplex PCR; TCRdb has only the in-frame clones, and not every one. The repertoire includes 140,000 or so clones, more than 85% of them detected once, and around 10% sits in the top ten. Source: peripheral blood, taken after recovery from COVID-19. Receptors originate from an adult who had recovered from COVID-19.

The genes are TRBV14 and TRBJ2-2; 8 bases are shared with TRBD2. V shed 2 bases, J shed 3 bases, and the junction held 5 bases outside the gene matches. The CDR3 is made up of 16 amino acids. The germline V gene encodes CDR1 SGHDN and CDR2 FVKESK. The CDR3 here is CASSQLGLVDTGELFF. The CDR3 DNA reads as TGTGCCAGCAGCCAACTGGGACTAGTCGACACCGGGGAGCTGTTTTTT.

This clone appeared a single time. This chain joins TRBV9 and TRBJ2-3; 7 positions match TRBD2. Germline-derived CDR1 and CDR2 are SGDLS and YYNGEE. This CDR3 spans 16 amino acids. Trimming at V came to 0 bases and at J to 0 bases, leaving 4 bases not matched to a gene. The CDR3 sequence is CASSVAPSGSTDTQYF. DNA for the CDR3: TGTGCCAGCAGCGTAGCGCCTAGCGGTAGCACAGATACGCAGTATTTT.

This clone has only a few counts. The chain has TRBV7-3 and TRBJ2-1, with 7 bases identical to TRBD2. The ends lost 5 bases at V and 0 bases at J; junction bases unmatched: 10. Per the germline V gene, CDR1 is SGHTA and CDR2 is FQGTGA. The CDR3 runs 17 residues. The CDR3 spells CASSPVLGGVSYNEQFF. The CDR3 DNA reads TGTGCCAGCAGCCCCGTTTTGGGAGGGGTCTCCTACAATGAGCAGTTCTTC.

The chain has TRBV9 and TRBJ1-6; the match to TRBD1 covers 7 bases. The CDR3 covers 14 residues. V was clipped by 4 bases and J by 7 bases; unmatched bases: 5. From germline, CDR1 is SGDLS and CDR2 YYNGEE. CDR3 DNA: TGTGCCAGCAGCACGGGACAGAGCAATTCACCCCTCCACTTT. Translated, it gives CASSTGQSNSPLHF.

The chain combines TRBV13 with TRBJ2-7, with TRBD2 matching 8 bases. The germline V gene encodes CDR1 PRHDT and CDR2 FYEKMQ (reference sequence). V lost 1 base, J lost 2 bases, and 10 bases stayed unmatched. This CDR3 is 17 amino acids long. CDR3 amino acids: CASSLAAGTRGTYEQYF. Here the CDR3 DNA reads TGTGCCAGCAGCTTAGCCGCCGGGACTAGGGGAACCTACGAGCAGTACTTC.

The CDR3 is CASSLDSGYSGNTIYF. As DNA, the CDR3 is TGTGCCAGCAGCTTAGATTCAGGCTACTCTGGAAACACCATATATTTT. The chain joins TRBV11-2 to TRBJ1-3; D remains ambiguous. This CDR3 is built from 16 residues. Germline V gene data show CDR1 as SGHAT and CDR2 as FQNNGV. V gave up 0 bases and J gave up 0 bases, with 9 bases separating them.